The subject of this entry is one T cell receptor (beta chain). The data stem from a study of blood T cell repertoires in COVID-19. For the study at large: The United States, Italy and Spain provided the acute and convalescent COVID-19 samples.

Participants spanned ages about 18 to 89 years and resided in roughly 22 US areas. The germline V gene has CDR1 MNHEY and CDR2 SMNVEV (reference sequence). The ends were cut back, 5 bases at V and 1 base at J, with 15 bases in the middle. The CDR3 is 16 amino acids. Per the original methods: The assay estimated nucleated cells by amplifying reference gene primers. The protocol was immunoSEQ multiplex PCR, while the TCRdb copy is restricted to in-frame clones and leaves out a portion. Clone size and V and J calls were adopted from that table, with D and trimming inferred from the DNA. The sample lists around 200,000 clones, 65% to 90% seen once, with roughly 4.5% in the top ten.

The receptor was derived from a woman aged 25 to 39 who had been exposed to COVID-19. Source material: PBMCs or T cells enriched from blood (not recorded which). This rearrangement joins TRBV27 to TRBJ2-1; D possibly corresponds to TRBD2 (5 bases). The CDR3 reads CASSVWGRGSYNEQFF. The CDR3 DNA reads as TGTGCCAGCAGTGTCTGGGGAAGAGGGTCCTACAATGAGCAGTTCTTC.